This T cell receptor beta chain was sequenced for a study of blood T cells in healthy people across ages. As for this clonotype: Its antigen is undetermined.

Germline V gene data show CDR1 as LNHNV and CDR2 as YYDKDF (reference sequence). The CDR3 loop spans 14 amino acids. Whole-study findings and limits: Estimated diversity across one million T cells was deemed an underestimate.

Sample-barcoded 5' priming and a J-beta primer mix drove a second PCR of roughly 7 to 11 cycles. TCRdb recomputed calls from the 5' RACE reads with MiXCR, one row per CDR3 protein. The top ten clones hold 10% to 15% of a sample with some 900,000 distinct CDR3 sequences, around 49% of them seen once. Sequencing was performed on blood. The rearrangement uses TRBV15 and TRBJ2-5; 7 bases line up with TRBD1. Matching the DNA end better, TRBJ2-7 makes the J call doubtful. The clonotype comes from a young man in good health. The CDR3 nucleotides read TGTGCCACCAGCAGAGCGGGACAGAATTACGAGCAGTACTTC. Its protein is CATSRAGQNYEQYF.